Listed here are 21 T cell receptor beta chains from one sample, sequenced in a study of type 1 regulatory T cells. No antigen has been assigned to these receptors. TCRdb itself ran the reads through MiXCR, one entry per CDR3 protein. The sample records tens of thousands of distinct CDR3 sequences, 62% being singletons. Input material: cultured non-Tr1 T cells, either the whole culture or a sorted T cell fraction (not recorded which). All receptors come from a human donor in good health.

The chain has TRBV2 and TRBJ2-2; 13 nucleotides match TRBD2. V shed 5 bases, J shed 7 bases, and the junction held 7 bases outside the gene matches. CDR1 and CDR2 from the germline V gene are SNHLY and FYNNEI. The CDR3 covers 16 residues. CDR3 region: CASSNTSGRAIGELFF. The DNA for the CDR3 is TGTGCCAGCAGTAATACTAGCGGGAGGGCCATCGGGGAGCTGTTTTTT.

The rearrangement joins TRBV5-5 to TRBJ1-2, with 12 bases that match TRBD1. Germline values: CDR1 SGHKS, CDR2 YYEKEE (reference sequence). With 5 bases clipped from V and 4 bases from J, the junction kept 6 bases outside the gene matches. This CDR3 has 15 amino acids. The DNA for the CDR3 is TGTGCCAGCAGGGGACAGGGGGCTAACGCCTATGGCTACACCTTC. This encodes CASRGQGANAYGYTF.

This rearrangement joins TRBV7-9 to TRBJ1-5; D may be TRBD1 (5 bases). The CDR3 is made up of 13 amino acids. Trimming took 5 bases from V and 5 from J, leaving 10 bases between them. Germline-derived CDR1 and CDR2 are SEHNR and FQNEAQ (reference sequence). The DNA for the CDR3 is TGTGCCAGCAGCCCCAGGGAGCATCAGCCCCAGCATTTT. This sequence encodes CASSPREHQPQHF.

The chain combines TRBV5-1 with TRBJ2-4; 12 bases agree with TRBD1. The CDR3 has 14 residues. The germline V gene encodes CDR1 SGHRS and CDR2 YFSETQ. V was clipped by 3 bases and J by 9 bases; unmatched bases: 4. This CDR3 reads CASSSGQGAVIQYF. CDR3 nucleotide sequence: TGCGCCAGCAGCTCGGGACAGGGGGCGGTCATTCAGTACTTC.

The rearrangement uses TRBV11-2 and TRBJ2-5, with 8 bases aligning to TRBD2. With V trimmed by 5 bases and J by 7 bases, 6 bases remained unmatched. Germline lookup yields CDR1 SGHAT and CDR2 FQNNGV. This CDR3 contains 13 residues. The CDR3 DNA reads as TGTGCCAGCAGCCCTGTCGGGGGGGGGACCCAGTACTTC. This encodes CASSPVGGGTQYF.

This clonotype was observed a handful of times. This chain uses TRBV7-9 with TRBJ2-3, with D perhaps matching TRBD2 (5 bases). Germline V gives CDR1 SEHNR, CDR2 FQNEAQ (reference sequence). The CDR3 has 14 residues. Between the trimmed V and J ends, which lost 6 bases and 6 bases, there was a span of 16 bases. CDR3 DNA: TGTGCCAGCAGTGAACGGACTGGCCGGGATACGCAGTATTTT. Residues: CASSERTGRDTQYF.

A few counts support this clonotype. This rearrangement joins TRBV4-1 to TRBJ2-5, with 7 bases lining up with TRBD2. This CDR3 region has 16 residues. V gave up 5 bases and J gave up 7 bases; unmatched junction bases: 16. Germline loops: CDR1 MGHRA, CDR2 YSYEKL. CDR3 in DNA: TGCGCCAGCAGCGTAAATTACCCCTTATCGGGGGGGACCCAGTACTTC. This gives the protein CASSVNYPLSGGTQYF.

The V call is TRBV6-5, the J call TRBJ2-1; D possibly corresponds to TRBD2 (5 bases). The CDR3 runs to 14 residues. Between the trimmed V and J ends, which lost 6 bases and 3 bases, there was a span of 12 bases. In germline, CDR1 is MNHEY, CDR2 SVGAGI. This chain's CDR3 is CASSADYIYNEQFF. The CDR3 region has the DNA TGTGCCAGCAGCGCAGACTATATCTACAATGAGCAGTTCTTC.

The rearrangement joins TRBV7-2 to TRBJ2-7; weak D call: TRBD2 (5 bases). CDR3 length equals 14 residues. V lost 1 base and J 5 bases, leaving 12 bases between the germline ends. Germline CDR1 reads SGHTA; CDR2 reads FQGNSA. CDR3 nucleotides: TGTGCCAGCAGCTTAGGGGCTAGCAAGAACGAGCAGTACTTC. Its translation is CASSLGASKNEQYF. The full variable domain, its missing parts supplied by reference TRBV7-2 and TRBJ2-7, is GAGVSQSPSNKVTEKGKDVELRCDPISGHTALYWYRQSLGQGLEFLIYFQGNSAPDKSGLPSDRFSAERTGGSVSTLTIQRTQQEDSAVYLCASSLGASKNEQYFGPGTRLTVT.

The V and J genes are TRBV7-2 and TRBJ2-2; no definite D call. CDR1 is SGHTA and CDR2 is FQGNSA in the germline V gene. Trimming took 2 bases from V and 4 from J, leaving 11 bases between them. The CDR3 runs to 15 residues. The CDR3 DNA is TGTGCCAGCAGCTTATCTCAAACCACCACCGGGGAGCTGTTTTTT. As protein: CASSLSQTTTGELFF.

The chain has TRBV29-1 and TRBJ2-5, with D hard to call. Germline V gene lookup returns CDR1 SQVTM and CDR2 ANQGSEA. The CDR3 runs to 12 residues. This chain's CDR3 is CGALPVYETQYF. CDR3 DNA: TGCGGCGCTCTGCCTGTCTATGAGACCCAGTACTTC. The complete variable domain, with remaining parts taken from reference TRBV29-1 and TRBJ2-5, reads SAVISQKPSRDICQRGTSLTIQCQVDSQVTMMFWYRQQPGQSLTLIATANQGSEATYESGFVIDKFPISRPNLTFSTLTVSNMSPEDSSIYLCGALPVYETQYFGPGTRLLVL.

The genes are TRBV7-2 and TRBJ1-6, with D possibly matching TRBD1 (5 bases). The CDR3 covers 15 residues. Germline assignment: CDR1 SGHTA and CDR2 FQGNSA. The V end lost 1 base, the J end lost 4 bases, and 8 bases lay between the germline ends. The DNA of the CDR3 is TGTGCCAGCAGCTTAGGGGGCGCTTATAATTCACCCCTCCACTTT. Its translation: CASSLGGAYNSPLHF. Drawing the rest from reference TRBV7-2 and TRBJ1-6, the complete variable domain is GAGVSQSPSNKVTEKGKDVELRCDPISGHTALYWYRQSLGQGLEFLIYFQGNSAPDKSGLPSDRFSAERTGGSVSTLTIQRTQQEDSAVYLCASSLGGAYNSPLHFGNGTRLTVT.

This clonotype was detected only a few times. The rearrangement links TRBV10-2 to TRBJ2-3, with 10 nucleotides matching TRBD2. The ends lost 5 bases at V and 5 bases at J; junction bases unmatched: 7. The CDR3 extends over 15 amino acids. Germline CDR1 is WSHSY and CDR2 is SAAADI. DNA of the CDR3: TGCGCCAGCAGTTCCAAGCGGGAGGGGATAGATACGCAGTATTTT. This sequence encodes CASSSKREGIDTQYF.

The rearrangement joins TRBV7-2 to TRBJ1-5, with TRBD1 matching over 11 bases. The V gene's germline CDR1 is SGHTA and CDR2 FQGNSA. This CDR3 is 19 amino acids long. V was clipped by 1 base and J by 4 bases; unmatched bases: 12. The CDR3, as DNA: TGTGCCAGCAGCTTAGTTCCGGGGTGGGGACAGGGGGGAAATCAGCCCCAGCATTTT. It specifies CASSLVPGWGQGGNQPQHF.

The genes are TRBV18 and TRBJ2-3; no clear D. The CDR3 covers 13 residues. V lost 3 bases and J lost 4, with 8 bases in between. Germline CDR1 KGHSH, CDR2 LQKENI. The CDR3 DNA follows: TGTGCCAGCTCACCTAACAACGCAGATACGCAGTATTTT. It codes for CASSPNNADTQYF.

In nucleotides, the CDR3 is TGCAGCGTTAAGGGCGGGACAGGGTCCTACGAGCAGTACTTC. It specifies CSVKGGTGSYEQYF. The chain combines TRBV29-1 with TRBJ2-7, with 9 positions matching TRBD1. The CDR3 spans 14 residues. V was clipped by 5 bases and J by 1 base; unmatched bases: 6. Per germline, CDR1 SQVTM and CDR2 ANQGSEA.

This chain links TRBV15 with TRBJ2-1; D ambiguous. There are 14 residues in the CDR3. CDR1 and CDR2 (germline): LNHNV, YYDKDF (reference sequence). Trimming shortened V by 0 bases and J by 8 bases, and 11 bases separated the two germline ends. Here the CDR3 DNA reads TGTGCCACCAGCAGAGATCTGCAGCAGTATGAGCAGTTCTTC. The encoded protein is CATSRDLQQYEQFF.

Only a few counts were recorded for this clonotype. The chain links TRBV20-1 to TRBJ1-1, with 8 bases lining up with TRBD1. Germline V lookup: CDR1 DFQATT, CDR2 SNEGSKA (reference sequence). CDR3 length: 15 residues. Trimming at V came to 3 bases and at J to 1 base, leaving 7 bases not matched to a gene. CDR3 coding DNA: TGCAGTGCTAGTGACGGACAGGGTGGGAACACTGAAGCTTTCTTT. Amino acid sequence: CSASDGQGGNTEAFF.

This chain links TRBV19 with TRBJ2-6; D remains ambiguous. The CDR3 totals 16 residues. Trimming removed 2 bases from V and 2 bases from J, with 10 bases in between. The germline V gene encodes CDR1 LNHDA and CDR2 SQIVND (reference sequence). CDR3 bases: TGTGCCAGTAGTATAAGGGCAAAGGCTGGGGCCAACGTCCTGACTTTC. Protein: CASSIRAKAGANVLTF.

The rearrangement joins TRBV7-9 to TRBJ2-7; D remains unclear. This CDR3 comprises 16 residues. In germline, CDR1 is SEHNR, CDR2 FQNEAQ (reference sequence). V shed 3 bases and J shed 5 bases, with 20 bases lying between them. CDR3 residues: CASSFKGRSAANEQYF. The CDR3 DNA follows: TGTGCCAGCAGCTTTAAAGGACGCAGCGCTGCCAACGAGCAGTACTTC.

In DNA form, the CDR3 reads TGCAGTGCTAGTCAAGGGGGGTTAGGGGAAAAACTGTTTTTT. Amino acid sequence: CSASQGGLGEKLFF. The chain joins TRBV20-1 to TRBJ1-4; weak D call: TRBD1 (6 bases). The V and J ends lost 3 bases and 8 bases respectively, with 16 bases between them. The CDR3 totals 14 residues. The germline V gene encodes CDR1 DFQATT and CDR2 SNEGSKA (reference sequence).